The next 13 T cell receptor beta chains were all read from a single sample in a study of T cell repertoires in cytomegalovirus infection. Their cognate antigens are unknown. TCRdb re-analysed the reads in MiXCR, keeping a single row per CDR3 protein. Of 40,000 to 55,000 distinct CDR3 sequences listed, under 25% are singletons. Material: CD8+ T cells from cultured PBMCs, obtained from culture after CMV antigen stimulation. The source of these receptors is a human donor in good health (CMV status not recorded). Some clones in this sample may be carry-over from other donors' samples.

This chain's CDR3 is CATSTSPTSSYEQYF. CDR3 coding DNA: TGTGCCACCAGCACCAGTCCTACCAGCTCCTACGAGCAGTACTTC. The genes are TRBV15 and TRBJ2-7; D gene unclear. The CDR3 has 15 amino acids. Germline CDR1 reads LNHNV; CDR2 reads YYDKDF (reference sequence). The V and J ends lost 4 bases and 0 bases respectively, with 13 bases between them.

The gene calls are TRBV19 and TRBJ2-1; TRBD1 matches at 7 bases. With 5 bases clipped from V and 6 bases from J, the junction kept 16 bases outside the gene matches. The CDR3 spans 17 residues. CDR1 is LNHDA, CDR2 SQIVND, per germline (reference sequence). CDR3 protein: CASSPLFRQGYFNEQFF. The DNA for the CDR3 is TGTGCCAGTAGTCCCCTATTCCGACAGGGTTACTTCAATGAGCAGTTCTTC.

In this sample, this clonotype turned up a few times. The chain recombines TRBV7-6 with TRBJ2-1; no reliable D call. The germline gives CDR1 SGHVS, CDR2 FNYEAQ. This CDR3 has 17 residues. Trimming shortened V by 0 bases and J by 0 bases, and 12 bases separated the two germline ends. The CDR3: CASSLALGVSSYNEQFF. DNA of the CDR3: TGTGCCAGCAGCTTAGCGCTTGGGGTCAGCTCCTACAATGAGCAGTTCTTC. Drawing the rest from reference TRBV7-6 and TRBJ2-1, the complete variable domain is GAGVSQSPRYKVTKRGQDVALRCDPISGHVSLYWYRQALGQGPEFLTYFNYEAQQDKSGLPNDRFSAERPEGSISTLTIQRTEQRDSAMYRCASSLALGVSSYNEQFFGPGTRLTVL.

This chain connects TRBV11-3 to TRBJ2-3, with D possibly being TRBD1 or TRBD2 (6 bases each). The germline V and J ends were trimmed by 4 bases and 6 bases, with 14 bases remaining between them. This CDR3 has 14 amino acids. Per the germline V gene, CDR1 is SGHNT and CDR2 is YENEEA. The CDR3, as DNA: TGTGCCAGCAGCTCGGGGGCAGGGGACGATACGCAGTATTTT. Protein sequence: CASSSGAGDDTQYF.

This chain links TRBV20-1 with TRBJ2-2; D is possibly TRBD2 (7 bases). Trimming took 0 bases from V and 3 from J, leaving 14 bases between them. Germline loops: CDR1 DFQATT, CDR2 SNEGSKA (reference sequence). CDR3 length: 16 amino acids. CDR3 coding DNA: TGCAGTGCTAGAGATTCAGGGGCGGGGGACACCGGGGAGCTGTTTTTT. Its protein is CSARDSGAGDTGELFF.

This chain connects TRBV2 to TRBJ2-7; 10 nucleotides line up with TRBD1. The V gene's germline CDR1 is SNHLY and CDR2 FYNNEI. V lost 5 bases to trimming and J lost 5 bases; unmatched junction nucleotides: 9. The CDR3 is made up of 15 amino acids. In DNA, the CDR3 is TGTGCCAGCAGTTTGGGACAGGGGAAAGTTAACGAGCAGTACTTC. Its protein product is CASSLGQGKVNEQYF.

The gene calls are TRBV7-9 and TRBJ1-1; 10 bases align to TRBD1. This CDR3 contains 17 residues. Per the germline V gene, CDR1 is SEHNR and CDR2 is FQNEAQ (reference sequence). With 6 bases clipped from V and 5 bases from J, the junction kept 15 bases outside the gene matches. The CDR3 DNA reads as TGTGCCAGCAGACCCCGGGGACAGGGGCCTTTGGGGACTGAAGCTTTCTTT. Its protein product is CASRPRGQGPLGTEAFF.

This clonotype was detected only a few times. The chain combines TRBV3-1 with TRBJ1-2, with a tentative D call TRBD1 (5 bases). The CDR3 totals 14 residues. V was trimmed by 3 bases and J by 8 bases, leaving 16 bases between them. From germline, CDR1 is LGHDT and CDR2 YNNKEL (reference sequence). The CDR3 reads CASSQKPGSGGYTF. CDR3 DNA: TGTGCCAGCAGCCAGAAGCCAGGGTCGGGAGGCTACACCTTC.

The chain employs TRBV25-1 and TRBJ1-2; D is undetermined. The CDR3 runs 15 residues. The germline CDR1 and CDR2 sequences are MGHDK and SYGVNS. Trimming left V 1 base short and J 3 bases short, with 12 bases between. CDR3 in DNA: TGTGCCAGCAGTGAATCGTGGGATTTCGACTATGGCTACACCTTC. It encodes CASSESWDFDYGYTF.

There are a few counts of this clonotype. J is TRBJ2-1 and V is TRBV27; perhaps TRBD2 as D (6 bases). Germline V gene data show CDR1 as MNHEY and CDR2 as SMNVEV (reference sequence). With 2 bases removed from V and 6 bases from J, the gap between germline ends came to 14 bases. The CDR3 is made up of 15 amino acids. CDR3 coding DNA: TGTGCCAGCAGTTTACTCGGGACTCTTTCCAATGAGCAGTTCTTC. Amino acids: CASSLLGTLSNEQFF.

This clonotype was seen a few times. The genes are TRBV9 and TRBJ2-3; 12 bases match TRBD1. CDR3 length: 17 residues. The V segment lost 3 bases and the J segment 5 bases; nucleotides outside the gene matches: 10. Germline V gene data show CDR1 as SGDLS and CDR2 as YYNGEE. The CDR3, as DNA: TGTGCCAGCAGCGCACTCTCCGGGACAGGGGGCGGAGATACGCAGTATTTT. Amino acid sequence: CASSALSGTGGGDTQYF.

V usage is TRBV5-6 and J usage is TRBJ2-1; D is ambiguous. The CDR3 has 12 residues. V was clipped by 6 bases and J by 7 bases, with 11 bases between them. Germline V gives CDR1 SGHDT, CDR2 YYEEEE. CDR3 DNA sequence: TGTGCCAGCACTTTGGGCTCGAATGAGCAGTTCTTC. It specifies CASTLGSNEQFF.

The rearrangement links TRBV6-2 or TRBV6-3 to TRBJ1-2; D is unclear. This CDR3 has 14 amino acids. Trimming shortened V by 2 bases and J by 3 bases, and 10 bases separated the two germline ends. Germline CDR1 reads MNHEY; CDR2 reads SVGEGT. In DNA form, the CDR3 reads TGTGCCAGCAGTTACCTCGGCAGTGACTATGGCTACACCTTC. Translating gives CASSYLGSDYGYTF.